These 29 T cell receptor beta chains came from one sample sequenced in a study of Ad26.COV2.S vaccination and SARS-CoV-2 variants. The assay was immunoSEQ multiplex PCR, and TCRdb's table has in-frame clones only and misses some. The repertoire has fewer than 800,000 clones, about 89% of them found once; the top ten carry about 1.5%. Treatment described: approximately 18 received Ad26.COV2.S at low or high dose, single or two shots; about 5 received placebo; per-sample allocation not given. Sampling took place 63 days after the first vaccine or placebo injection. The source was peripheral blood, collected in a trial of Ad26.COV2.S vaccine versus placebo. These receptors all stem from a person between 18 and 65 years old who received the Ad26.COV2.S COVID-19 vaccine or a placebo.

The chain is built from TRBV19 and TRBJ2-4; no clear D. The CDR3 contains 13 residues. The germline V gene has CDR1 LNHDA and CDR2 SQIVND (reference sequence). Trimming pared 4 bases from V and 1 base from J, leaving 5 bases between. This chain's CDR3 is CASSTSAKNIQYF. DNA of the CDR3: TGTGCCAGTAGTACGTCGGCCAAAAACATTCAGTACTTC.

The rearrangement uses TRBV15 and TRBJ2-7, with unresolved D. The V end lost 0 bases, the J end lost 4 bases, and 19 bases lay between the germline ends. The CDR3 runs 17 residues. Germline V lookup: CDR1 LNHNV, CDR2 YYDKDF (reference sequence). CDR3 in amino acids: CATSRELTQQQDYEQYF. CDR3 nucleotide sequence: TGTGCCACCAGCAGAGAGTTGACCCAACAGCAGGATTACGAGCAGTACTTC. The whole variable domain, remainder taken from reference TRBV15 and TRBJ2-7, is DAMVIQNPRYQVTQFGKPVTLSCSQTLNHNVMYWYQQKSSQAPKLLFHYYDKDFNNEADTPDNFQSRRPNTSFCFLDIRSPGLGDTAMYLCATSRELTQQQDYEQYFGPGTRLTVT.

V gene TRBV30 combines with J gene TRBJ2-1; no firm D call. Germline values: CDR1 GTSNPN, CDR2 SVGIG (reference sequence). The V and J ends lost 3 bases and 9 bases respectively, with 9 bases between them. This CDR3 comprises 11 residues. The CDR3 loop reads CAWSYRVEQFF. The CDR3 nucleotides are TGTGCCTGGAGCTATAGGGTTGAGCAGTTCTTC.

The chain couples TRBV10-3 to TRBJ1-5; D gene ambiguous. CDR3 length equals 15 residues. V dropped 1 base and J dropped 3 bases, with 10 bases sitting between them. From germline, CDR1 is ENHRY and CDR2 SYGVKD. The CDR3 loop reads CAISEWNSPNQPQHF. The CDR3 bases are TGTGCCATCAGTGAGTGGAACAGCCCCAATCAGCCCCAGCATTTT.

The V call is TRBV5-8, the J call TRBJ2-2; 9 bases agree with TRBD2. This CDR3 spans 19 amino acids. The germline V gene encodes CDR1 SGHTS and CDR2 YDEGEE. With 4 bases clipped from V and 4 bases from J, the junction kept 17 bases outside the gene matches. The CDR3 DNA reads TGTGCCAGCAGCGTTACCCCAGCGGGAGGCTGGTATGGCACCGGGGAGCTGTTTTTT. This gives the protein CASSVTPAGGWYGTGELFF. The full variable domain, in which reference TRBV5-8 and TRBJ2-2 provide the parts outside the CDR3, is EAGVTQSPTHLIKTRGQQATLRCSPISGHTSVYWYQQALGLGLQFLLWYDEGEERNRGNFPPRFSGRQFPNYSSELNVNALELEDSALYLCASSVTPAGGWYGTGELFFGEGSRLTVL.

This chain links TRBV5-8 with TRBJ1-6; D uncertain. The CDR3 runs to 14 residues. Trimming took 4 bases from V and 7 from J, leaving 12 bases between them. Germline V lookup: CDR1 SGHTS, CDR2 YDEGEE. CDR3 DNA sequence: TGTGCCAGCAGCCCCGGCCGGCCCAATTCACCCCTCCACTTT. Translated, it gives CASSPGRPNSPLHF.

V is TRBV3-1 (or the pseudogene TRBV3-2) and J is TRBJ1-5; TRBD1 is a possible D gene (6 bases). CDR3 length: 18 amino acids. Per the germline V gene, CDR1 is LGHDT and CDR2 is YNNKEL (reference sequence). V was pared by 0 bases and J by 6 bases, with 21 bases between. The DNA for the CDR3 is TGTGCCAGCAGCCAAGATCGGGGGGCAGGGGATGTTGGTCAGCCCCAGCATTTT. Its protein product is CASSQDRGAGDVGQPQHF.

CDR3 protein: CASRRTDHEQYF. The CDR3 bases are TGTGCCAGCAGACGGACTGACCACGAGCAGTACTTC. The chain joins TRBV7-9 to TRBJ2-7; TRBD2 might be the D (5 bases). The germline gives CDR1 SEHNR, CDR2 FQNEAQ (reference sequence). The CDR3 runs to 12 residues. Trimming removed 6 bases from V and 5 bases from J, with 11 bases in between. Variable domain in full (rest from reference TRBV7-9 and TRBJ2-7): DTGVSQNPRHKITKRGQNVTFRCDPISEHNRLYWYRQTLGQGPEFLTYFQNEAQLEKSRLLSDRFSAERPKGSFSTLEIQRTEQGDSAMYLCASRRTDHEQYFGPGTRLTVT.

The chain carries TRBV5-1 and TRBJ2-1, with TRBD1 matching over 7 bases. The CDR3 length is 17 residues. Germline assignment: CDR1 SGHRS and CDR2 YFSETQ. Losses at the gene ends were 4 bases for V and 4 bases for J; bases not matched to a gene: 14. The chain's CDR3 is CASSPEGVGTAYNEQFF. The CDR3 nucleotides are TGCGCCAGCAGCCCCGAAGGTGTGGGGACAGCATACAATGAGCAGTTCTTC. The full variable domain, in which reference TRBV5-1 and TRBJ2-1 provide the parts outside the CDR3, is KAGVTQTPRYLIKTRGQQVTLSCSPISGHRSVSWYQQTPGQGLQFLFEYFSETQRNKGNFPGRFSGRQFSNSRSEMNVSTLELGDSALYLCASSPEGVGTAYNEQFFGPGTRLTVL.

This sequence joins TRBV24-1 and TRBJ2-3; TRBD2 agrees at 10 bases. This CDR3 comprises 16 residues. V lost 4 bases and J lost 1; bases outside the gene matches: 4. Germline CDR1 reads KGHDR; CDR2 reads SFDVKD. The CDR3 nucleotides are TGTGCCACCAGTGACCAAAGCGGGAGGGGCACAGATACGCAGTATTTT. Amino acids: CATSDQSGRGTDTQYF.

This chain joins TRBV5-1 and TRBJ1-1; D ambiguous. The CDR3 loop spans 14 amino acids. CDR1 is SGHRS and CDR2 is YFSETQ in the germline V gene. V was clipped by 2 bases and J by 3 bases, with 11 bases between them. The CDR3 is CASSFRTTDTEAFF. The CDR3 DNA reads TGCGCCAGCAGCTTCCGTACGACTGACACTGAAGCTTTCTTT.

The chain couples TRBV6-6 to TRBJ2-7, with 8 positions matching TRBD2. This CDR3 is 11 amino acids long. The junction had 5 bases not matched to a gene; V was cut back by 5 bases and J by 11 bases. Germline V gene lookup returns CDR1 MNHNY and CDR2 SVGAGI (reference sequence). The CDR3 is CASSNPGLEYF. The CDR3 DNA reads TGTGCCAGCAGTAATCCGGGACTAGAGTACTTC.

A remark on this clone: The sample carries other DNA sequences with the same CDR3. The chain uses TRBV3-1 (or the pseudogene TRBV3-2) and TRBJ2-1, with unresolved D. CDR1 is LGHDT, CDR2 YNNKEL, per germline (reference sequence). This CDR3 contains 14 residues. Trimming pared 1 base from V and 1 base from J, leaving 5 bases between. The CDR3 sequence is CASSQVQSYNEQFF. The CDR3 nucleotides read TGTGCCAGCAGCCAAGTTCAATCCTACAATGAGCAGTTCTTC.

The chain has TRBV5-1 and TRBJ2-2, with D possibly matching TRBD1 (6 bases). CDR3 length: 14 residues. V lost 3 bases to trimming and J lost 9 bases, with 15 bases between them. In germline, CDR1 is SGHRS, CDR2 YFSETQ. DNA of the CDR3: TGCGCCAGCAGCTCATCGACAGGTGGGAGGGAGCTGTTTTTT. Translation: CASSSSTGGRELFF.

The gene calls are TRBV6-2 or TRBV6-3 and TRBJ2-6; D not resolved. V was shortened by 0 bases and J by 0 bases, with 15 bases between the two germline ends. The CDR3 loop spans 19 amino acids. The germline CDR1 and CDR2 sequences are MNHEY and SVGEGT. This CDR3 is CASSYSLSAFDSGANVLTF. The CDR3 coding sequence is TGTGCCAGCAGTTACTCCTTGAGCGCGTTTGACTCTGGGGCCAACGTCCTGACTTTC.

V usage is TRBV27 and J usage is TRBJ1-6; no clear D gene. The V gene's germline CDR1 is MNHEY and CDR2 SMNVEV (reference sequence). V shed 3 bases and J shed 0 bases, with 15 bases lying between them. This CDR3 contains 18 residues. The CDR3 loop reads CASSFRPFGSSYNSPLHF. CDR3 DNA: TGTGCCAGCAGTTTTCGACCCTTCGGGAGCTCCTATAATTCACCCCTCCACTTT.

The V and J genes are TRBV6-5 and TRBJ2-1, with 7 bases lining up with TRBD2. V shed 2 bases and J 3 bases; nucleotides not matched to a gene: 7. CDR1 is MNHEY and CDR2 is SVGAGI in the germline V gene. This CDR3 has 16 amino acids. The CDR3, as DNA: TGTGCCAGCAGTTACGCCGGACTAGGCTACTACAATGAGCAGTTCTTC. Its protein product is CASSYAGLGYYNEQFF.

This chain links TRBV18 with TRBJ2-7; the D is unclear. This CDR3 comprises 14 residues. Germline CDR1 KGHSH, CDR2 LQKENI. Trimming cost V 3 bases and J 5 bases, with 14 bases left between them. For the CDR3, the DNA is TGTGCCAGCTCACCGTCCGACATCGGTCACGAGCAGTACTTC. It is translated as CASSPSDIGHEQYF.

The V gene is TRBV3-1 (or the pseudogene TRBV3-2), the J gene TRBJ1-1; D remains unclear. The V gene lost 3 bases and the J gene lost 6 bases, with 14 bases spanning the gap. Germline values: CDR1 LGHDT, CDR2 YNNKEL (reference sequence). The CDR3 spans 14 residues. DNA for the CDR3: TGTGCCAGCAGCCATTCGGGAATGAGAGCTGAAGCTTTCTTT. Translated: CASSHSGMRAEAFF.

This clone was picked up a small number of times. The chain joins TRBV4-1 to TRBJ1-4, with no clear D. There are 13 residues in the CDR3. With 2 bases removed from V and 7 bases from J, the gap between germline ends came to 8 bases. CDR1 is MGHRA and CDR2 is YSYEKL in the germline V gene. CDR3 sequence: CASSQFEGEKLFF. The CDR3 coding sequence is TGCGCCAGCAGCCAATTCGAAGGTGAAAAACTGTTTTTT.

In this sample, this clone turned up once. The chain carries TRBV3-1 (or the pseudogene TRBV3-2) and TRBJ1-1; D is undetermined. V lost 4 bases and J lost 3, with 12 bases in between. There are 14 residues in the CDR3. Looked up from germline, CDR1 is LGHDT and CDR2 is YNNKEL (reference sequence). CDR3 sequence (DNA): TGTGCCAGCAGCCTGCGATGGGTAGACACTGAAGCTTTCTTT. Translating it yields CASSLRWVDTEAFF.

The chain is built from TRBV7-6 and TRBJ2-7; no firm D call. The CDR3 consists of 13 residues. Per the germline V gene, CDR1 is SGHVS and CDR2 is FNYEAQ. Trimming removed 5 bases at V and 2 bases at J, with 10 bases between. CDR3 sequence: CASSTGPTYEQYF. CDR3 sequence (DNA): TGTGCCAGCAGCACCGGGCCTACCTACGAGCAGTACTTC.

The V call is TRBV21-1, the J call TRBJ1-2. TRBV21-1 is a pseudogene locus. The CDR3 runs to 12 residues. CDR3 region: CASSRGNYGYTF. The CDR3 DNA is TGTGCCAGCAGCAGGGGTAACTATGGCTACACCTTC.

The V gene is TRBV3-1 (or the pseudogene TRBV3-2), the J gene TRBJ2-3; 12 nucleotides agree with TRBD2. CDR1 is LGHDT and CDR2 is YNNKEL in the germline V gene (reference sequence). V lost 2 bases to trimming and J lost 0 bases; unmatched junction nucleotides: 3. The CDR3 is 17 residues long. The CDR3 sequence: CASSQLAGGGSTDTQYF. The CDR3 nucleotides read TGTGCCAGCAGCCAACTAGCGGGAGGGGGGAGCACAGATACGCAGTATTTT.

A word on this clone: The same CDR3 can be traced to other DNA sequences in this sample. The V call is TRBV3-1 (or the pseudogene TRBV3-2), the J call TRBJ2-3; D call uncertain. The CDR3 contains 12 residues. CDR1 and CDR2 from the germline V gene are LGHDT and YNNKEL (reference sequence). The ends were cut back, 3 bases at V and 2 bases at J, with 3 bases in the middle. The CDR3, as DNA: TGTGCCAGCAGCCAGGTCACAGATACGCAGTATTTT. Residues: CASSQVTDTQYF.

V usage is TRBV11-2 and J usage is TRBJ2-7; 9 bases fit TRBD2. The CDR3 is made up of 17 amino acids. V shed 0 bases, J shed 5 bases, and the junction held 11 bases outside the gene matches. CDR1 and CDR2 (germline): SGHAT, FQNNGV. The CDR3 DNA reads TGTGCCAGCAGCTTAGATCTGTTGCTAGCGGGATTCGACGAGCAGTACTTC. This codes for CASSLDLLLAGFDEQYF.

The chain joins TRBV11-2 to TRBJ2-2; the D gene is possibly TRBD2 (5 bases). V was pared by 0 bases and J by 6 bases, with 11 bases between. This CDR3 contains 15 residues. CDR1 is SGHAT and CDR2 is FQNNGV in the germline V gene. The CDR3 loop is CASSLDPGSPGELFF. The CDR3 region has the DNA TGTGCCAGCAGCTTAGATCCGGGGTCCCCCGGGGAGCTGTTTTTT.

CDR3 sequence: CASSSRVWGNTIYF. In DNA form, the CDR3 reads TGTGCCAGCAGTTCCAGGGTTTGGGGAAACACCATATATTTT. The rearrangement uses TRBV6-5 and TRBJ1-3; D is perhaps TRBD1 (5 bases). Trimming cost V 4 bases and J 4 bases, with 11 bases left between them. Germline V CDR1 and CDR2: MNHEY, SVGAGI. This CDR3 has 14 residues.

V usage is TRBV27 and J usage is TRBJ2-1; D gene unclear. The V gene's germline CDR1 is MNHEY and CDR2 SMNVEV (reference sequence). Between the trimmed V and J ends, which lost 2 bases and 7 bases, there was a span of 18 bases. This CDR3 region has 16 residues. CDR3 sequence: CASSLNVGNSRNEQFF. CDR3 bases: TGTGCCAGCAGTTTAAATGTAGGGAACAGCCGGAATGAGCAGTTCTTC.